This section outlines one T cell receptor beta chain sequence together with its context. Its antigen is still unknown. The sample holds no much larger clone one base away, and base qualities are not on file. The sample originates from a study of control samples from healthy donors and cancer patients (dated by TCRdb to 2018 to 2021). The CDR3 goes from the cysteine to the phenylalanine over 14 residues. Just CDR3 DNA is preserved here, 42 bases in frame from base 1. After removal of 6 bases from V and 6 bases from J, the junction retains 10 bases not matched to a gene. CDR1 and CDR2 are drawn from the germline V gene: MNHEY, SVGEGT. Library construction relied on the immunoSEQ multiplex PCR assay. Drawn from immuneACCESS, this table holds only the in-frame rearrangements with V and J called that TCRdb kept. Clones are partly lost; checked studies trace under half to an unresolved V gene and leave the rest unexplained. The sample data list 150,000 to 200,000 clones, and over 85% of these were observed just once. The ten top clones hold roughly 3.9% of the sample.

Specimen: blood. The sequence was collected from a woman aged 55-70 years in good health. The chain is encoded by TRBV6-2 or TRBV6-3 joined to TRBJ1-1, with 7 bases matching TRBD1. The nucleotide sequence reads as follows: TGTGCCAGCAGCTCGGACAGGTTTGCGGCTGAAGCTTTCTTT. It codes for CASSSDRFAAEAFF.